These 5 T cell receptor beta chains were all obtained from the same sample, sequenced in a study of technical replicates of blood from a handful of donors. TCRdb's table, derived via immunoSEQ multiplex PCR, lists solely in-frame clones and lacks some. The data show just over 60,000 clones, with around 87% seen just once and over 4.5% held by the top ten. Sequenced: PBMCs. Source of these receptors: a human donor in good health. Some clones in this sample may be carry-over from other donors' samples.

The rearrangement uses TRBV6-6 and TRBJ2-1, with 7 positions matching TRBD1. The CDR3 extends over 16 amino acids. Germline V gene data show CDR1 as MNHNY and CDR2 as SVGAGI (reference sequence). The V segment lost 2 bases and the J segment 5 bases; nucleotides outside the gene matches: 9. The CDR3 DNA follows: TGTGCCAGCAGTTACAGTCCAGGGGGAGCAAACAATGAGCAGTTCTTC. Encoded protein: CASSYSPGGANNEQFF.

This clone was detected only a few times. This rearrangement joins TRBV7-9 to TRBJ1-6; unclear D gene. The CDR3 totals 12 residues. Trimming took off 5 bases at V and 14 bases at J, with 13 bases between the two ends. The germline V gene encodes CDR1 SEHNR and CDR2 FQNEAQ (reference sequence). CDR3 sequence: CASSHSDGTLHF. CDR3 sequence (DNA): TGTGCCAGCAGCCACTCCGATGGTACCCTCCACTTT.

This chain joins TRBV5-1 and TRBJ2-5, with a possible D match to TRBD2 (5 bases). Per germline, CDR1 SGHRS and CDR2 YFSETQ. This CDR3 is built from 16 residues. Deletions cut 4 bases from V and 3 bases from J, with 19 bases between. The CDR3 sequence: CASSPRGVTDKETQYF. The CDR3 DNA reads as TGCGCCAGCAGCCCCCGGGGTGTTACTGATAAAGAGACCCAGTACTTC.

The rearrangement uses TRBV6-5 and TRBJ2-7, with 9 bases matching TRBD2. CDR3 length: 15 residues. Trimming took 4 bases from V and 3 from J; bases not matched to a gene: 7. The germline V gene has CDR1 MNHEY and CDR2 SVGAGI. The CDR3 coding sequence is TGTGCCAGCAGTTTCGGGCTAGCGGGGATCTACGAGCAGTACTTC. Translating gives CASSFGLAGIYEQYF.

This clone was observed a few times. J is TRBJ1-1 and V is TRBV6-1; D is possibly TRBD1 (5 bases). Trimming cost V 3 bases and J 3 bases, with 11 bases left between them. The CDR3 runs to 14 residues. Germline V lookup: CDR1 MNHNS, CDR2 SASEGT. CDR3 loop: CASSDTGDYTEAFF. As DNA, the CDR3 is TGTGCCAGCAGTGACACAGGAGATTACACTGAAGCTTTCTTT.